The 9 T cell receptor beta chains given below trace back to one sample, sequenced in a study of CD8+CD57+ T cells in acquired aplastic anemia. Researchers used genomic DNA as the template to profile TCR beta VDJ and CDR3. TCRdb called the reads again in MiXCR, with one record for every CDR3 protein. The profile shows about 270,000 distinct CDR3 sequences, approximately 56% of them singletons. The sample comprised sorted CD4+, CD8+, or CD8+CD57+ T cells (not recorded which) from PBMCs. These receptors came from a human donor with severe aplastic anemia or a healthy control (not recorded which).

This sequence joins TRBV15 and TRBJ1-1; 9 bases are shared with TRBD1. The CDR3 is 13 residues long. Germline-derived CDR1 and CDR2 are LNHNV and YYDKDF (reference sequence). V dropped 10 bases and J dropped 11; count of bases not matched to a gene: 14. The CDR3 nucleotides read TGTGCCAGCAGTGATCCCCTGACAGGGGGGGCTTTCTTT. Its translation is CASSDPLTGGAFF.

This sequence joins TRBV7-2 and TRBJ2-4; weak D call: TRBD1 (6 bases). Germline assignment: CDR1 SGHTA and CDR2 FQGNSA. Trimming removed 3 bases from V and 8 bases from J, with 14 bases in between. The CDR3 length is 14 residues. The CDR3 region is CASSFRRTEYIQYF. The CDR3 nucleotides are TGTGCCAGCAGCTTTAGGCGGACAGAATACATTCAGTACTTC.

The chain recombines TRBV7-7 with TRBJ2-2; no reliable D call. Looked up from germline, CDR1 is SSHAT and CDR2 is FNYEAQ (reference sequence). V lost 5 bases to trimming and J lost 7 bases, with 8 bases between them. There are 12 residues in the CDR3. DNA for the CDR3: TGTGCCAGCAGCCCTTTGGGCGGGGAGCTGTTTTTT. This sequence encodes CASSPLGGELFF. Full variable domain (remainder filled in from reference TRBV7-7 and TRBJ2-2): GAGVSQSPRYKVTKRGQDVTLRCDPISSHATLYWYQQALGQGPEFLTYFNYEAQPDKSGLPSDRFSAERPEGSISTLTIQRTEQRDSAMYRCASSPLGGELFFGEGSRLTVL.

This clonotype was seen a few times. The chain is built from TRBV19 and TRBJ2-7; D call uncertain. This CDR3 is 11 amino acids long. The germline V and J ends were trimmed by 4 bases and 4 bases, with 5 bases remaining between them. The germline V gene has CDR1 LNHDA and CDR2 SQIVND (reference sequence). CDR3 nucleotides: TGTGCCAGTAGTACTAAGTACGAGCAGTACTTC. Encoded protein: CASSTKYEQYF. Full variable domain (rest looked up from reference TRBV19 and TRBJ2-7): DGGITQSPKYLFRKEGQNVTLSCEQNLNHDAMYWYRQDPGQGLRLIYYSQIVNDFQKGDIAEGYSVSREKKESFPLTVTSAQKNPTAFYLCASSTKYEQYFGPGTRLTVT.

Only one count was recorded for this clonotype. The genes are TRBV7-8 and TRBJ1-3; D unclear. The V end was cut by 1 base, the J end by 4 bases, with 11 bases between. The germline V gene encodes CDR1 SGHVS and CDR2 FQNEAQ. This CDR3 contains 15 residues. Here the CDR3 DNA reads TGTGCCAGCAGCTTAGGAGGGTGGTCCGGAAACACCATATATTTT. This translates into CASSLGGWSGNTIYF.

The sample holds many counts of this clonotype. The chain has TRBV29-1 and TRBJ1-1, with D maybe TRBD1 (6 bases). Trimming stripped 0 bases from V and 4 bases from J, with 12 bases between. Germline CDR1 is SQVTM and CDR2 is ANQGSEA. This CDR3 comprises 14 residues. The CDR3 region is CSVEDPGASTEAFF. In nucleotides, the CDR3 is TGCAGCGTTGAAGATCCAGGGGCCTCCACTGAAGCTTTCTTT.

This clonotype was counted between two and nine times. The chain combines TRBV2 with TRBJ2-5; no clear D gene. CDR1 is SNHLY and CDR2 is FYNNEI in the germline V gene. This CDR3 comprises 12 residues. The ends were cut back, 4 bases at V and 3 bases at J, with 6 bases in the middle. CDR3 region: CASSVLEETQYF. As DNA, the CDR3 is TGTGCCAGCAGTGTTCTTGAAGAGACCCAGTACTTC.

Regarding this clonotype: A read error is possible here, since a much larger clone lies one base away. The chain couples TRBV13 to TRBJ1-1; D uncertain. Trimming took off 10 bases at V and 4 bases at J, with 16 bases between the two ends. The CDR3 totals 13 residues. Per the germline V gene, CDR1 is PRHDT and CDR2 is FYEKMQ (reference sequence). The CDR3 reads CANSLLGATEAFF. The CDR3 region has the DNA TGTGCCAACAGTTTATTGGGTGCCACTGAAGCTTTCTTT.

The table lists this clonotype with many counts. V usage is TRBV13 and J usage is TRBJ2-7; 8 bases map to TRBD2. CDR1 PRHDT and CDR2 FYEKMQ come from the germline V gene (reference sequence). J was trimmed by 2 bases and V by 7 bases; bases with no gene match: 10. This CDR3 is 15 amino acids long. CDR3 sequence (DNA): TGTGCCAGCACCGGGGGTGGCGGGGGGCCCTACGAGCAGTACTTC. This sequence encodes CASTGGGGGPYEQYF.